The T cell receptor beta chain under discussion was sequenced for a study of shared T cell receptors in the human thymus. The table came from immunoSEQ multiplex PCR; TCRdb's copy has only in-frame clones and leaves some out. The sample contains hundreds of thousands of clones, roughly 86% of which appear only once. The V end was cut by 0 bases, the J end by 0 bases, with 6 bases between. The CDR3 totals 15 residues. Germline values: CDR1 ENHRY, CDR2 SYGVKD. In its sample, this clone was seen a few times. Separately, the same data were catalogued under a study of human thymus T cells. That investigation notes: Resections removed during corrective heart surgery provided the thymus tissue used. Thymic and blood repertoires appeared to carry a bias in their V and J gene usage. Related studies noted strongly shared thymic repertoires across unrelated people.

This clonotype originated in a boy younger than two with a congenital heart defect. The sequencing input was thymocytes. The rearrangement links TRBV10-3 to TRBJ1-3; unclear D gene. CDR3 amino acids: CAISESTSSGNTIYF. DNA for the CDR3: TGTGCCATCAGTGAGTCGACAAGCTCTGGAAACACCATATATTTT.